Shown below are 29 T cell receptor beta chains from a single sample sequenced in a study. TCRdb re-called the RT-PCR reads through MiXCR, storing one row per CDR3 protein. The table lists hundreds of thousands of distinct CDR3 sequences, 13% to 15% of them singletons. Sequenced material: memory CD4+ T cells from blood. All receptors derive from a female donor in good health, serving as a healthy control.

This clonotype was counted between two and nine times. The genes are TRBV18 and TRBJ2-3, with a possible D match to TRBD2 (5 bases). V shed 3 bases and J shed 6 bases, with 13 bases lying between them. The CDR3 extends over 14 amino acids. Germline-derived CDR1 and CDR2 are KGHSH and LQKENI. Here the CDR3 DNA reads TGTGCCAGCTCACCCGAAACACGGAGGGATACGCAGTATTTT. Translated: CASSPETRRDTQYF. The variable domain in full, with the rest retrieved from reference TRBV18 and TRBJ2-3, is NAGVMQNPRHLVRRRGQEARLRCSPMKGHSHVYWYRQLPEEGLKFMVYLQKENIIDESGMPKERFSAEFPKEGPSILRIQQVVRGDSAAYFCASSPETRRDTQYFGPGTRLTVL.

The chain joins TRBV5-1 to TRBJ2-5, with TRBD1 matching 9 bases. The V and J ends lost 5 bases and 5 bases, in that order; junction bases with no gene match: 4. CDR3 length equals 13 residues. The germline gives CDR1 SGHRS, CDR2 YFSETQ. CDR3 region: CASRGQGFETQYF. In nucleotides, the CDR3 is TGCGCCAGCAGAGGACAGGGGTTTGAGACCCAGTACTTC.

This clonotype was seen at least ten times. The chain recombines TRBV12-3 or TRBV12-4 with TRBJ1-3; D ambiguous. Trimming took off 5 bases at V and 3 bases at J, with 11 bases between the two ends. This CDR3 is 14 amino acids long. The CDR3 sequence is CASSRTVGGNTIYF. CDR3 in DNA: TGTGCCAGCAGTAGGACCGTGGGTGGAAACACCATATATTTT.

This chain links TRBV27 with TRBJ2-1, with 9 positions matching TRBD1. Germline CDR1 and CDR2: MNHEY and SMNVEV (reference sequence). J lost 10 bases, V lost 7 bases, and 2 bases had no gene match. The CDR3 spans 11 residues. CDR3 sequence: CASKGTGEQFF. As DNA, the CDR3 is TGTGCCAGCAAGGGGACAGGGGAGCAGTTCTTC.

The table lists this clonotype with a few counts. The V call is TRBV5-1, the J call TRBJ2-1; 7 bases agree with TRBD2. This CDR3 is built from 15 residues. V dropped 1 base and J dropped 5; count of bases not matched to a gene: 6. The germline CDR1 and CDR2 sequences are SGHRS and YFSETQ. In DNA form, the CDR3 reads TGCGCCAGCAGCTTGTGGGGGGGGACCGACAATGAGCAGTTCTTC. Protein product: CASSLWGGTDNEQFF.

The CDR3 sequence: CASSVGGVRETQYF. As DNA, the CDR3 is TGTGCCAGCAGCGTTGGAGGGGTCCGGGAGACCCAGTACTTC. The chain recombines TRBV9 with TRBJ2-5, with a tentative D call TRBD2 (6 bases). Germline assignment: CDR1 SGDLS and CDR2 YYNGEE. Trimming removed 2 bases at V and 5 bases at J, with 13 bases between. The CDR3 is made up of 14 amino acids.

The chain uses TRBV20-1 and TRBJ2-1; D call uncertain. The V gene lost 6 bases and the J gene lost 2 bases, with 20 bases spanning the gap. The CDR3 totals 16 residues. Per germline, CDR1 DFQATT and CDR2 SNEGSKA (reference sequence). CDR3: CSAFAADGPTYNEQFF. CDR3 bases: TGCAGTGCGTTCGCGGCTGATGGACCCACCTACAATGAGCAGTTCTTC.

This clonotype turned up a few times. The chain employs TRBV20-1 and TRBJ1-5, with D maybe TRBD1 (6 bases). Per the germline V gene, CDR1 is DFQATT and CDR2 is SNEGSKA (reference sequence). Between the trimmed V and J ends, which lost 3 bases and 7 bases, there was a span of 13 bases. CDR3 length: 13 amino acids. CDR3 amino acids: CSASRRGGQPQHF. DNA of the CDR3: TGCAGTGCTAGCCGCCGAGGGGGGCAGCCCCAGCATTTT.

In this sample, this clonotype turned up a few times. The gene calls are TRBV20-1 and TRBJ2-3, with TRBD2 matching 11 bases. The CDR3 is 15 amino acids. Unmatched junction bases numbered 7, after V lost 5 bases and J lost 3 bases. From germline, CDR1 is DFQATT and CDR2 SNEGSKA (reference sequence). CDR3 residues: CSAPPTSGITDTQYF. The CDR3 DNA reads as TGCAGTGCTCCCCCGACTAGCGGGATTACAGATACGCAGTATTTT.

A few counts support this clonotype. Since the CDR3 does not end with the conserved phenylalanine or tryptophan, this likely comes from a read error. The DNA is left out, because the CDR3 cannot be placed on it with certainty; the CDR3 is given as TCRdb lists it. CDR3 region: CASSGMYR. The chain recombines TRBV12-3 or TRBV12-4 with TRBJ2-7; TRBD1 is the table's D call and was not checked against the DNA. The CDR3 length equals 8 residues, ends included.

This clonotype was recorded at least ten times. The V gene is TRBV10-3, the J gene TRBJ1-3; TRBD1 is a possible D gene (5 bases). The CDR3 length is 13 residues. In germline, CDR1 is ENHRY, CDR2 SYGVKD. Trimming left V 4 bases short and J 3 bases short, with 7 bases between. Here the CDR3 reads CAISAGYGNTIYF. As DNA, the CDR3 is TGTGCCATCAGTGCAGGGTATGGAAACACCATATATTTT.

This clonotype was picked up a small number of times. The chain combines TRBV9 with TRBJ1-1; D gene ambiguous. The length of the CDR3 is 13 residues. Germline CDR1 reads SGDLS; CDR2 reads YYNGEE. V was trimmed by 1 base and J by 4 bases, leaving 8 bases between them. CDR3 sequence reads: CASSVNLGTEAFF. CDR3 nucleotides: TGTGCCAGCAGCGTAAATCTGGGCACTGAAGCTTTCTTT. Together with reference TRBV9 and TRBJ1-1, the CDR3 gives the full variable domain: DSGVTQTPKHLITATGQRVTLRCSPRSGDLSVYWYQQSLDQGLQFLIQYYNGEERAKGNILERFSAQQFPDLHSELNLSSLELGDSALYFCASSVNLGTEAFFGQGTRLTVV.

This chain uses TRBV5-1 with TRBJ1-1; 8 bases map to TRBD1. CDR1 and CDR2 (germline): SGHRS, YFSETQ. CDR3 size: 14 residues. V lost 4 bases, J lost 5 bases, and 7 bases stayed unmatched. CDR3 amino acids: CASSGQGEGTEAFF. DNA of the CDR3: TGCGCCAGCAGCGGACAGGGAGAGGGGACTGAAGCTTTCTTT.

The rearrangement uses TRBV6-5 and TRBJ1-6, with 11 nucleotides matching TRBD1. Germline CDR1 is MNHEY and CDR2 is SVGAGI. After removal of 6 bases from V and 8 bases from J, the junction contained 12 bases not matched to a gene. This CDR3 has 17 amino acids. CDR3 residues: CASRRDRGVGLDSPLHF. The CDR3 region has the DNA TGTGCCAGCAGGAGGGACAGGGGGGTCGGGCTAGATTCACCCCTCCACTTT.

This clonotype was seen ten or more times. The CDR3 loop reads CASSRDSNTDTQYF. The CDR3 DNA sequence: TGTGCCAGCAGTCGGGACAGCAACACAGATACGCAGTATTTT. The chain joins TRBV12-3 or TRBV12-4 to TRBJ2-3, with 7 nucleotides matching TRBD1. The V segment lost 5 bases and the J segment 2 bases; nucleotides outside the gene matches: 4. The CDR3 is made up of 14 amino acids.

In this sample, this clonotype turned up many times. The chain employs TRBV7-8 and TRBJ2-7, with D unresolved. The germline V gene encodes CDR1 SGHVS and CDR2 FQNEAQ. The CDR3 sequence is 13 residues long. V lost 0 bases and J 6 bases, leaving 9 bases between the germline ends. CDR3 protein: CASSLADGREQYF. In DNA form, the CDR3 reads TGTGCCAGCAGCTTAGCGGACGGCCGCGAGCAGTACTTC. Complete variable domain (other parts from reference TRBV7-8 and TRBJ2-7): GAGVSQSPRYKVAKRGQDVALRCDPISGHVSLFWYQQALGQGPEFLTYFQNEAQLDKSGLPSDRFFAERPEGSVSTLKIQRTQQEDSAVYLCASSLADGREQYFGPGTRLTVT.

Details on this clonotype: The DNA is omitted, as the CDR3 cannot be located on it reliably, and the CDR3 follows TCRdb's listing. The chain has TRBV20-1 and TRBJ1-4. Germline V gene lookup returns CDR1 DFQATT and CDR2 SNEGSKA (reference sequence). The CDR3 length equals 13 residues, ends included. Here the CDR3 reads CSARASLEKLFFF.

There are a few counts of this clonotype. The chain carries TRBV6-2 or TRBV6-3 and TRBJ2-3, with D tentatively TRBD1 (6 bases). Germline assignment: CDR1 MNHEY and CDR2 SVGEGT. The V end was cut by 6 bases, the J end by 0 bases, with 16 bases between. The CDR3 is 16 residues long. Here the CDR3 reads CASRAPQGPSTDTQYF. CDR3 coding DNA: TGTGCCAGCAGAGCACCACAGGGCCCCAGCACAGATACGCAGTATTTT.

V and J are TRBV29-1 and TRBJ1-1; 10 nucleotides align to TRBD1. The CDR3 consists of 15 residues. Trimming took 5 bases from V and 12 from J; bases not matched to a gene: 18. The germline V gene encodes CDR1 SQVTM and CDR2 ANQGSEA. In nucleotides, the CDR3 is TGCAGCGTTAATCTAGGGACAGGGGCTGGGGCGGGAACTTTCTTT. Its translation is CSVNLGTGAGAGTFF.

The chain links TRBV25-1 to TRBJ1-5, with no clear D. The CDR3 covers 14 residues. Trimming stripped 2 bases from V and 1 base from J, with 6 bases between. Germline CDR1 is MGHDK and CDR2 is SYGVNS. The CDR3 DNA reads as TGTGCCAGCAGTGAAGATCGGAGCAATCAGCCCCAGCATTTT. Amino acid sequence: CASSEDRSNQPQHF.

The rearrangement joins TRBV28 to TRBJ1-5; D is uncertain. Germline V gene data show CDR1 as MDHEN and CDR2 as SYDVKM. This CDR3 is 14 amino acids long. The V end lost 1 base, the J end lost 5 bases, and 9 bases lay between the germline ends. CDR3 sequence reads: CASSLSVLDQPQHF. CDR3 in DNA: TGTGCCAGCAGTTTATCAGTTTTGGATCAGCCCCAGCATTTT. The full variable domain, rest sourced from reference TRBV28 and TRBJ1-5, is DVKVTQSSRYLVKRTGEKVFLECVQDMDHENMFWYRQDPGLGLRLIYFSYDVKMKEKGDIPEGYSVSREKKERFSLILESASTNQTSMYLCASSLSVLDQPQHFGDGTRLSIL.

For the CDR3, the DNA is TGTGCCAGCTCACCATTGTATGGGGGCGGGAACACTGAAGCTTTCTTT. The encoded protein is CASSPLYGGGNTEAFF. The rearrangement uses TRBV18 and TRBJ1-1; D may be TRBD1 (6 bases). Germline assignment: CDR1 KGHSH and CDR2 LQKENI. V lost 2 bases and J lost 1, with 14 bases in between. CDR3 length: 16 amino acids.

This clonotype was seen ten or more times. V gene TRBV12-3 or TRBV12-4 combines with J gene TRBJ1-5, with D unclear. Trimming cost V 3 bases and J 4 bases, with 7 bases left between them. This CDR3 contains 13 residues. Written as DNA, the CDR3 is TGTGCCAGCAGTTTCTCTGCAAATCAGCCCCAGCATTTT. Its protein is CASSFSANQPQHF.

The CDR3 nucleotides are TGCAGTGCTAGTCCGATGGGGGGCATTTCACCCCTCCACTTT. Translation gives CSASPMGGISPLHF. The chain joins TRBV20-1 to TRBJ1-6, with D perhaps TRBD1 (6 bases). Looked up from germline, CDR1 is DFQATT and CDR2 is SNEGSKA (reference sequence). The CDR3 contains 14 residues. Trimming removed 3 bases at V and 9 bases at J, with 15 bases between.

This clonotype occurred a few times. The chain carries TRBV11-2 and TRBJ2-3; D not certain. The CDR3 covers 15 residues. Trimming pared 0 bases from V and 2 bases from J, leaving 9 bases between. Germline V gene sequence: CDR1 SGHAT, CDR2 FQNNGV. The DNA of the CDR3 is TGTGCCAGCAGCTTAGATATCGGCCTCACAGATACGCAGTATTTT. Its translation: CASSLDIGLTDTQYF.

The chain has TRBV6-5 and TRBJ2-7, with D perhaps TRBD1 or TRBD2 (5 bases each). V dropped 6 bases and J dropped 3 bases, with 15 bases sitting between them. The CDR3 spans 14 residues. Germline lookup yields CDR1 MNHEY and CDR2 SVGAGI. CDR3 amino acids: CASRPRVGVYEQYF. The CDR3 coding sequence is TGTGCCAGCAGGCCTCGGGTGGGGGTCTACGAGCAGTACTTC.

This clonotype was counted at least ten times. The V and J genes are TRBV20-1 and TRBJ2-3; D possibly corresponds to TRBD2 (5 bases). This CDR3 has 14 residues. Trimming removed 7 bases at V and 3 bases at J, with 17 bases between. Germline CDR1 and CDR2: DFQATT and SNEGSKA (reference sequence). CDR3 sequence: CSVLADSATDTQYF. CDR3 nucleotide sequence: TGCAGTGTCCTGGCGGATAGCGCGACAGATACGCAGTATTTT.

This clonotype appeared many times. The J gene is TRBJ2-5, the V gene TRBV7-2, with 7 bases aligning to TRBD1. The CDR3 consists of 14 residues. The germline V gene encodes CDR1 SGHTA and CDR2 FQGNSA. V lost 4 bases to trimming and J lost 2 bases; unmatched junction nucleotides: 4. CDR3 DNA: TGTGCCAGCAGCTCGGGACAGTCGCAAGAGACCCAGTACTTC. Protein product: CASSSGQSQETQYF.

This clonotype has only a few counts. The chain uses TRBV5-1 and TRBJ1-4; 11 bases are shared with TRBD1. There are 14 residues in the CDR3. Trimming removed 4 bases from V and 8 bases from J; junction bases left unmatched: 4. Germline CDR1 is SGHRS and CDR2 is YFSETQ. The CDR3, as DNA: TGCGCCAGCAGCGGACAGGGGGCGGAGGAAAAACTGTTTTTT. It codes for CASSGQGAEEKLFF.